These T cell receptor beta chains were read from a single sample in a study of blood T cell repertoires in COVID-19. Sequencing used immunoSEQ multiplex PCR; TCRdb keeps in-frame clones, though not all of them. The data hold roughly 81,000 clones, with about 85% observed a single time. The sample taken for sequencing was peripheral blood. The receptor source for this set is a woman aged 80 or over with COVID-19, enrolled during active disease. The CDR3 runs from the conserved cysteine through the conserved F or W. The D gene is left open where the match is weak. Rows give clone size only sometimes, using once, few, many, or a class for an expanded clone.

clone size,V gene,J gene,D gene,CDR3 protein,CDR3 DNA
.,TRBV30,TRBJ1-5,TRBD1,CAWKQGFGQPQHF,TGTGCCTGGAAACAGGGGTTTGGGCAGCCCCAGCATTTT
.,TRBV19,TRBJ1-5,.,CASTSNSLWQPQHF,TGTGCCAGTACCTCTAATTCACTCTGGCAGCCCCAGCATTTT
.,TRBV4-3,TRBJ2-5,TRBD2,CASSQASGALETQYF,TGCGCCAGCAGCCAAGCTAGCGGGGCGTTGGAGACCCAGTACTTC
.,TRBV30,TRBJ1-1,TRBD1,CAFDRGDMNTEAFF,TGTGCCTTTGACAGGGGCGACATGAACACTGAAGCTTTCTTT
once,TRBV7-2,TRBJ1-1,TRBD1,CASSLQGATTEAFF,TGTGCCAGCAGCTTACAGGGGGCGACCACTGAAGCTTTCTTT
.,TRBV7-2,TRBJ2-3,.,CASSLGRLGTDTQYF,TGTGCCAGCAGCTTAGGGCGTCTAGGCACAGATACGCAGTATTTT
.,TRBV19,TRBJ1-2,.,CASSNGDYYGYTF,TGTGCCAGTAGTAACGGGGATTACTATGGCTACACCTTC
.,TRBV5-4,TRBJ1-1,.,CASSPAGQFGTEAFF,TGTGCCAGCAGCCCAGCTGGACAGTTCGGGACTGAAGCTTTCTTT
.,TRBV6-6,TRBJ1-6,TRBD1,CASSGQGRSPLHF,TGTGCCAGCTCCGGACAGGGGCGCTCACCCCTCCACTTT
.,TRBV5-1,TRBJ2-1,.,CASSPMTRSYNEQFF,TGCGCCAGCAGCCCAATGACTAGGTCGTACAATGAGCAGTTCTTC
.,TRBV5-1,TRBJ2-7,TRBD1,CASSLGGQGANEQYF,TGCGCCAGCAGCTTGGGGGGACAGGGGGCCAACGAGCAGTACTTC
once,TRBV9,TRBJ2-2,.,CASSDRNTGELFF,TGTGCCAGCAGCGACAGGAACACCGGGGAGCTGTTTTTT
once,TRBV5-4,TRBJ1-1,.,CASNKQQNMNTEAFF,TGTGCCAGCAACAAACAACAGAACATGAACACTGAAGCTTTCTTT
.,TRBV4-1,TRBJ2-7,TRBD1,CASSQATAGGRYEQYF,TGCGCCAGCAGCCAAGCCACCGCAGGGGGACGCTACGAGCAGTACTTC
.,TRBV9,TRBJ2-5,TRBD2,CASSVASGRTQYF,TGTGCCAGCAGCGTAGCCAGCGGGAGGACCCAGTACTTC
.,TRBV27,TRBJ2-4,.,CASSPRQQFENIQYF,TGTGCCAGCAGCCCAAGGCAACAGTTCGAAAACATTCAGTACTTC
.,TRBV2,TRBJ2-3,TRBD1,CASARQGGGTQYF,TGTGCCAGCGCCCGACAGGGGGGCGGTACGCAGTATTTT
.,TRBV19,TRBJ1-2,TRBD1,CASRPMTGGYGYTF,TGTGCCAGTAGACCAATGACAGGGGGTTACGGCTACACCTTC
.,TRBV5-1,TRBJ2-3,.,CASSDNRGTDTQYF,TGCGCCAGCAGCGACAACAGGGGCACAGATACGCAGTATTTT
.,TRBV6-5,TRBJ2-5,TRBD2,CASSKPSGGWETQYF,TGTGCCAGCAGTAAACCTAGCGGGGGGTGGGAGACCCAGTACTTC
.,TRBV3-1/TRBV3-2,TRBJ1-2,TRBD1,CASSRRTGGYTF,TGTGCCAGCAGCCGACGGACAGGCGGCTACACCTTC
.,TRBV11-2,TRBJ2-1,TRBD2,CASSPRVSGRNEQFF,TGTGCCAGCAGCCCCCGGGTTAGCGGGAGGAATGAGCAGTTCTTC
.,TRBV6-1,TRBJ1-5,.,CASSEGPSRQPQHF,TGTGCCAGCAGTGAAGGCCCCTCTAGGCAGCCCCAGCATTTT
.,TRBV2,TRBJ2-1,.,CASSVNGGTYNEQFF,TGTGCCAGCAGTGTTAACGGGGGAACTTACAATGAGCAGTTCTTC
.,TRBV6-5,TRBJ2-5,.,CASSYSRVVGETQYF,TGTGCCAGCAGTTATTCGCGGGTGGTTGGAGAGACCCAGTACTTC
once,TRBV9,TRBJ2-2,TRBD2,CASSVVAGVNTGELFF,TGTGCCAGCAGCGTAGTAGCGGGAGTGAACACCGGGGAGCTGTTTTTT
.,TRBV24-1,TRBJ2-1,TRBD1,CATSDRTGVHNEQFF,TGTGCCACCAGTGATCGGACAGGTGTCCACAATGAGCAGTTCTTC
once,TRBV27,TRBJ2-7,.,CASSFDRDFISGYEQYF,TGTGCCAGCAGTTTTGACAGGGACTTTATTTCTGGGTACGAGCAGTACTTC
.,TRBV6-1,TRBJ2-4,TRBD2,CASSEPRARGENIQYF,TGTGCCAGCAGTGAACCAAGGGCCCGGGGGGAAAACATTCAGTACTTC
few,TRBV3-1/TRBV3-2,TRBJ2-7,TRBD2,CASSQDRAGVSF,TGTGCCAGCAGCCAAGATAGGGCGGGAGTATCGTTC